This T cell receptor (beta chain) comes out of a study of shared clonotypes between healthy human individuals. The study enrolled healthy HIV-negative adults without recent acute infections or vaccinations as donors. Sequenced by immunoSEQ multiplex PCR; TCRdb stores in-frame clones only, minus some. The sample holds 2.5 million or so clones; around 90% are singletons and the top ten take around 0.14%. CDR1 and CDR2 (germline): SGHNT, YYREEE (reference sequence). V trimming: 4 bases; J trimming: 8 bases; junction bases outside the gene matches: 7. The CDR3 has 14 residues. Sequencing was done on a sample of naive CD4+ T cells sorted from blood. Subset indicated: CD45RA+ positively selected. This rearrangement joins TRBV5-4 to TRBJ2-4; 9 bases line up with TRBD2. This clonotype was obtained from a man aged 18 to 29 in good health. The CDR3 sequence: CASSEGLASDIQYF. CDR3 sequence (DNA): TGTGCCAGCAGCGAGGGACTAGCTAGTGACATTCAGTACTTC. The entire variable domain, with the rest obtained from reference TRBV5-4 and TRBJ2-4, is as follows: ETGVTQSPTHLIKTRGQQVTLRCSSQSGHNTVSWYQQALGQGPQFIFQYYREEENGRGNFPPRFSGLQFPNYSSELNVNALELDDSALYLCASSEGLASDIQYFGAGTRLSVL.